These T cell receptor beta chains were read from a single sample in a study of T cell responses to AZD1222 COVID-19 vaccine. Using immunoSEQ multiplex PCR, the repertoire was profiled, and TCRdb retains in-frame clones only, with some absent. The sample lists around 88,000 clones; around 85% were seen once. The material sequenced was peripheral blood, taken on day 0 of AZD1222 vaccination. The source is an adult in good health. The CDR3 runs from the conserved cysteine through the conserved F or W. The D gene is left open where the match is weak. Size is stated for part of the rows, as once, few or many counts, or as a class when the clone is expanded.

>-|TRBV29-1|-|TRBJ1-5
CSVASLDQPQHF
TGCAGCGTTGCTTCCTTAGATCAGCCCCAGCATTTT
>-|TRBV5-1|-|TRBJ2-2
CASSWTALATGELFF
TGCGCCAGCAGCTGGACCGCCCTGGCCACCGGGGAGCTGTTTTTT
>-|TRBV15|-|TRBJ2-7
CATSRHRQIPSYEQYF
TGTGCCACCAGCAGACATAGACAGATCCCGTCCTACGAGCAGTACTTC
>TRBD2|TRBV19|once|TRBJ2-7
CASSIRAGGTYEQYF
TGTGCCAGTAGTATACGGGCGGGAGGGACCTACGAGCAGTACTTC
>TRBD1|TRBV20-1|-|TRBJ2-1
CSASSLGQVYNEQFF
TGCAGTGCTAGTTCCCTGGGACAGGTATACAATGAGCAGTTCTTC
>-|TRBV27|-|TRBJ1-6
CASSTQEINSPLHF
TGTGCCAGCAGTACCCAGGAAATTAATTCACCCCTCCACTTT
>TRBD2|TRBV27|-|TRBJ2-2
CASSLSLAGGSGELFF
TGTGCCAGCAGTTTATCCCTAGCGGGGGGCTCCGGGGAGCTGTTTTTT
>TRBD1|TRBV6-2/TRBV6-3|once|TRBJ2-1
CASSYSTGDRVLNEQFF
TGTGCCAGCAGTTACTCGACTGGGGACAGGGTCCTCAATGAGCAGTTCTTC
>TRBD1|TRBV28|-|TRBJ1-1
CASSVSGTGSWNTEAFF
TGTGCCAGCAGTGTCTCCGGGACAGGGAGTTGGAACACTGAAGCTTTCTTT
>TRBD1|TRBV4-3|-|TRBJ2-3
CASSRRTGTDTQYF
TGCGCCAGCAGCCGAAGGACAGGGACAGATACGCAGTATTTT
>-|TRBV11-3|-|TRBJ2-5
CASSLEGLETQYF
TGTGCCAGCAGCTTAGAAGGATTGGAGACCCAGTACTTC
>-|TRBV30|-|TRBJ1-5
CAWSVPGNGGNQPQHF
TGTGCCTGGAGTGTACCAGGGAATGGAGGCAATCAGCCCCAGCATTTT
>-|TRBV6-5|-|TRBJ1-2
CATCRARDYGYTF
TGTGCCACCTGTCGAGCCAGGGACTATGGCTACACCTTC
>TRBD2|TRBV7-8|-|TRBJ2-2
CASTQRGGRSTGELFF
TGTGCCAGCACCCAAAGGGGAGGGAGGAGTACCGGGGAGCTGTTTTTT
>-|TRBV6-1|-|TRBJ1-5
CASSEEGQGRNQPQHF
TGTGCCAGCAGTGAAGAGGGGCAGGGCCGGAATCAGCCCCAGCATTTT
>TRBD2|TRBV28|-|TRBJ2-7
CASRGAGGPDEQYF
TGTGCCAGCAGAGGAGCGGGAGGGCCAGACGAGCAGTACTTC
>TRBD2|TRBV5-1|-|TRBJ2-3
CASSLAWTGGPSTQYF
TGCGCCAGCAGCTTGGCCTGGACGGGGGGGCCGAGTACGCAGTATTTT
>-|TRBV28|-|TRBJ2-5
CASSLSANYRDYQETQYF
TGTGCCAGCAGTCTGAGCGCTAATTACAGAGATTACCAAGAGACCCAGTACTTC
>TRBD1|TRBV24-1|-|TRBJ2-2
CATSLQGTGELFF
TGTGCCACCAGTCTACAGGGGACCGGGGAGCTGTTTTTT
>-|TRBV19|-|TRBJ2-1
CASSIGPRGGSYNEQFF
TGTGCCAGTAGTATAGGCCCCAGGGGCGGCTCCTACAATGAGCAGTTCTTC
>TRBD2|TRBV12-3/TRBV12-4|-|TRBJ2-7
CASRSSGTYEQYF
TGTGCCAGCCGTTCTAGCGGGACCTACGAGCAGTACTTC
>-|TRBV11-3|-|TRBJ1-1
CASSASNRQRVALLNTEAFF
TGTGCCAGCAGCGCCTCCAACCGACAGAGGGTAGCCCTATTGAACACTGAAGCTTTCTTT
>-|TRBV1|once|TRBJ1-1
CTSTLRDRGRGFSEAFF
TGCACCAGCACTCTCCGGGACAGGGGGCGCGGGTTTTCTGAAGCTTTCTTT
>TRBD1|TRBV7-9|once|TRBJ1-5
CASSLRQGPINQPQHF
TGTGCCAGCAGCTTAAGACAGGGGCCTATCAATCAGCCCCAGCATTTT
>TRBD1|TRBV4-2|many|TRBJ1-3
CASTRDREGGNTIYF
TGTGCCAGCACTCGGGACAGGGAAGGTGGAAACACCATATATTTT
>-|TRBV6-5|-|TRBJ2-1
CASSPLRISYNEQFF
TGTGCCAGCAGCCCCTTGAGGATCTCCTACAATGAGCAGTTCTTC
>TRBD1|TRBV28|few|TRBJ1-5
CASSYQGAYQPQHF
TGTGCCAGCAGTTACCAGGGGGCGTATCAGCCCCAGCATTTT
>-|TRBV12-3/TRBV12-4|-|TRBJ2-3
CASSGDSTDTQYF
TGTGCCAGTTCGGGGGATAGCACAGATACGCAGTATTTT
>-|TRBV18|-|TRBJ2-5
CASSPPVGQETQYF
TGTGCCAGCTCACCACCGGTAGGGCAAGAGACCCAGTACTTC
>TRBD1|TRBV27|once|TRBJ1-2
CASRSTGGNYGYTF
TGTGCCAGCAGAAGTACAGGGGGAAACTATGGCTACACCTTC
>-|TRBV7-2|-|TRBJ1-2
CASSLDTYGYTF
TGTGCCAGCAGCTTAGACACCTATGGCTACACCTTC
>TRBD1|TRBV28|-|TRBJ1-2
CASSYAGQGAFYGYTF
TGTGCCAGCAGTTATGCCGGACAGGGGGCGTTCTATGGCTACACCTTC
>TRBD1|TRBV18|once|TRBJ1-1
CASSRSGTELTLGAFF
TGTGCCAGCTCACGATCCGGGACAGAACTTACCTTGGGAGCTTTCTTT
>-|TRBV28|-|TRBJ1-5
CASIQWGRGHNSNQPQHF
TGTGCCAGCATCCAGTGGGGCAGGGGCCATAATAGCAATCAGCCCCAGCATTTT
>-|TRBV28|once|TRBJ1-2
CASSLLPGANGYTF
TGTGCCAGCAGTTTATTGCCGGGGGCAAATGGCTACACCTTC
>TRBD1|TRBV6-5|once|TRBJ2-3
CASSRDRGADTQYF
TGTGCCAGCAGTAGGGACAGGGGGGCAGATACGCAGTATTTT
>TRBD1|TRBV7-2|-|TRBJ2-1
CASSFSGGSNEQFF
TGTGCCAGCAGCTTTTCAGGGGGTAGTAATGAGCAGTTCTTC
>-|TRBV6-5|-|TRBJ2-1
CASSRDHANNEQFF
TGTGCCAGCAGCCGGGACCATGCGAACAATGAGCAGTTCTTC
>-|TRBV6-1|once|TRBJ2-3
CASSELSDTQYF
TGTGCCAGCAGTGAATTGTCAGATACGCAGTATTTT
>TRBD1|TRBV7-2|once|TRBJ2-2
CASNYPRTGGNTGELFF
TGTGCCAGCAACTACCCTAGGACAGGGGGGAACACCGGGGAGCTGTTTTTT
>-|TRBV20-1|-|TRBJ1-1
CSASKGTEAFF
TGCAGTGCTAGTAAGGGGACTGAAGCTTTCTTT
>TRBD2|TRBV27|-|TRBJ2-1
CASSRGSGLAAANEQFF
TGTGCCAGCAGCCGGGGCTCGGGACTAGCGGCGGCAAATGAGCAGTTCTTC
>-|TRBV28|-|TRBJ1-5
CASSLGEGRGNQPQHF
TGTGCCAGCAGTTTGGGTGAGGGCCGAGGTAATCAGCCCCAGCATTTT
>-|TRBV10-3|-|TRBJ2-7
CAISESETNSYEQYF
TGTGCCATCAGTGAGTCAGAGACTAACTCCTACGAGCAGTACTTC
>-|TRBV11-2|-|TRBJ2-2
CASSWAVGTGELFF
TGTGCCAGCAGCTGGGCGGTCGGCACCGGGGAGCTGTTTTTT
>TRBD2|TRBV5-1|-|TRBJ2-5
CASSSNGGETQYF
TGCGCCAGCAGCTCGAACGGGGGGGAGACCCAGTACTTC